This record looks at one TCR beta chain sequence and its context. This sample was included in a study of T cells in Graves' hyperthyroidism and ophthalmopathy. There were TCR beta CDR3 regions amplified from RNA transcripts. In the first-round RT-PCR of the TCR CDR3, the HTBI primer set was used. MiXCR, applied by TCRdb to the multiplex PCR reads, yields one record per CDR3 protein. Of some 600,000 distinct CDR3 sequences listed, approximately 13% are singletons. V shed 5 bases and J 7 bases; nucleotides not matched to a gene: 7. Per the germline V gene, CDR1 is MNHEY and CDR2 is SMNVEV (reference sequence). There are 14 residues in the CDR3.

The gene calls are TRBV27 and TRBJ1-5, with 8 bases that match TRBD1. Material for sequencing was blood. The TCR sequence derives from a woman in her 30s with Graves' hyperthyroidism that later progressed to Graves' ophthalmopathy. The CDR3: CASSLRGQGQPQHF. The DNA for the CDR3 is TGTGCCAGCAGTCTCAGGGGGCAGGGACAGCCCCAGCATTTT.